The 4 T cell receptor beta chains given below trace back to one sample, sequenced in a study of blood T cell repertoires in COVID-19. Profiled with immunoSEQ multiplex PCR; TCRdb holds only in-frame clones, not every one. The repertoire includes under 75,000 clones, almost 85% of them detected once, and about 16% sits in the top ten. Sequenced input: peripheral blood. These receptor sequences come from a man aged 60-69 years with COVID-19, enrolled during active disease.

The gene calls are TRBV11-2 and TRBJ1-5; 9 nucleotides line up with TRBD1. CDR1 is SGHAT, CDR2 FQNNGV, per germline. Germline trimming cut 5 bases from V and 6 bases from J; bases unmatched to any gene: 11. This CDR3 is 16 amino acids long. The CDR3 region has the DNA TGTGCCAGCAGCCGGCTACAGGGGGCGGCGGGTCAGCCCCAGCATTTT. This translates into CASSRLQGAAGQPQHF.

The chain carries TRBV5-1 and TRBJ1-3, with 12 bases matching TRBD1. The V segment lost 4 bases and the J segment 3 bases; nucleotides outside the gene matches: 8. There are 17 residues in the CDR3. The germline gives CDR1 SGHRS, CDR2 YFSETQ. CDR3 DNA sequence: TGCGCCAGCAGCACGGAGGGACAGGGGGCATTTGGAAACACCATATATTTT. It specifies CASSTEGQGAFGNTIYF.

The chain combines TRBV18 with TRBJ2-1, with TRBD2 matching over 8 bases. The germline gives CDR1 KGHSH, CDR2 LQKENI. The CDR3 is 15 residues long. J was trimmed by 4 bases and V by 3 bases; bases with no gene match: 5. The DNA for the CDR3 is TGTGCCAGCTCACCCGGGACTAGGAGGTACAATGAGCAGTTCTTC. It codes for CASSPGTRRYNEQFF.

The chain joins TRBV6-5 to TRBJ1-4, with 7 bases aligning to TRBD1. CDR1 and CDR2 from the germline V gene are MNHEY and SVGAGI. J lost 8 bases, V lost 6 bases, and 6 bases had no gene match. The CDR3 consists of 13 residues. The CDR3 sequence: CASRYGTDEKLFF. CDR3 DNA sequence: TGTGCCAGCAGATACGGGACAGACGAAAAACTGTTTTTT.